This T cell receptor (beta chain) was recorded in a study of metastatic and nonmetastatic thyroid tumors. Every patient underwent thyroid surgery untreated. This clone has just a few counts. Within the sample, other DNA sequences also encode this same CDR3. Trimming at V came to 0 bases and at J to 4 bases, leaving 4 bases not matched to a gene. Germline loops: CDR1 MRHNA, CDR2 SNTAGT. CDR3 size: 15 residues. From the PCR reads, TCRdb re-called clones with MiXCR. Of some 90,000 clones in the sample, approximately 9% were seen once. The sequenced sample was blood. The receptor was derived from a female donor with papillary thyroid cancer or a benign thyroid nodule (not recorded which). Some clones in this sample may be carry-over from other donors' samples. This chain links TRBV6-4 with TRBJ2-3, with 7 bases matching TRBD1. CDR3 sequence reads: CASSDSGQGADTQYF. Written as DNA, the CDR3 is TGTGCCAGCAGTGACTCTGGGCAGGGGGCAGATACGCAGTATTTT.